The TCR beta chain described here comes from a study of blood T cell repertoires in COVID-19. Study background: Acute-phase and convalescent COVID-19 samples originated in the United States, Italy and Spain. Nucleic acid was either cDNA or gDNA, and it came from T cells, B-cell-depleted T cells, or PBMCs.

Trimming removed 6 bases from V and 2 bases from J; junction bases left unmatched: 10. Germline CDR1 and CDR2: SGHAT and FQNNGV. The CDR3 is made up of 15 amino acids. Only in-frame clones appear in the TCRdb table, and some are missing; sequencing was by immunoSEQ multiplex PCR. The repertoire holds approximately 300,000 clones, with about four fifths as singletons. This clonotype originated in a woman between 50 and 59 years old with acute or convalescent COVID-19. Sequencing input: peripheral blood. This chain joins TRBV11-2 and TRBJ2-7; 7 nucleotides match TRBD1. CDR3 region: CASRHAGTATYEQYF. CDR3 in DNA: TGTGCCAGCAGACATGCCGGGACAGCAACCTACGAGCAGTACTTC.